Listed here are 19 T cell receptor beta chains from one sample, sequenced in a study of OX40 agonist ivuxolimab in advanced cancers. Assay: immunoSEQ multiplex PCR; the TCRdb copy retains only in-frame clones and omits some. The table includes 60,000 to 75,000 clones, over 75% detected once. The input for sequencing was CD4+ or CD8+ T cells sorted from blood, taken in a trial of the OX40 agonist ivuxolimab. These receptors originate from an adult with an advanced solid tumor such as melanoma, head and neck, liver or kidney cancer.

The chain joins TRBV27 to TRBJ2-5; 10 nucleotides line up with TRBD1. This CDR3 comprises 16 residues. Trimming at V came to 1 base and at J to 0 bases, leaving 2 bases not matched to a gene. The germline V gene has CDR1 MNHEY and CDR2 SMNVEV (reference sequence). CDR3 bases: TGTGCCAGCAGTTTATTGGGACAGGGGTACCAAGAGACCCAGTACTTC. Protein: CASSLLGQGYQETQYF.

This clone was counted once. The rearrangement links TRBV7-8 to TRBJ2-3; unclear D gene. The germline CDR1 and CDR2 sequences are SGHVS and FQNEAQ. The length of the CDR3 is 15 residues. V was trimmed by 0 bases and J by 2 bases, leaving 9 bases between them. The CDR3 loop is CASSLARIDTDTQYF. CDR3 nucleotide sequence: TGTGCCAGCAGCTTAGCCCGGATAGACACAGATACGCAGTATTTT.

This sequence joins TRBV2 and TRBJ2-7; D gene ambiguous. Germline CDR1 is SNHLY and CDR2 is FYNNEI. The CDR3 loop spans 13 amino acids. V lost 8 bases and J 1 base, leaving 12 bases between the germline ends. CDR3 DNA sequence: TGTGCCAGCGAAGCTCGTGGATCCTACGAGCAGTACTTC. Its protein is CASEARGSYEQYF.

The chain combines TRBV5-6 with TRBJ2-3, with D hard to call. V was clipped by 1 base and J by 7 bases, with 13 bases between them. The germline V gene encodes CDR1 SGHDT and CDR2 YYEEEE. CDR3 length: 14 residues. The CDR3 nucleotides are TGTGCCAGCAGCTTGAGTACGCTGACACATACGCAGTATTTT. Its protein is CASSLSTLTHTQYF.

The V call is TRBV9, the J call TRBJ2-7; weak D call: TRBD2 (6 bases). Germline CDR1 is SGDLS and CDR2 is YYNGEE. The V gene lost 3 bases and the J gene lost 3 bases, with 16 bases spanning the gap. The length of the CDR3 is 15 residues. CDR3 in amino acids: CASSAGIADLYEQYF. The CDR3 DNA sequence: TGTGCCAGCAGCGCCGGTATAGCGGATCTCTACGAGCAGTACTTC.

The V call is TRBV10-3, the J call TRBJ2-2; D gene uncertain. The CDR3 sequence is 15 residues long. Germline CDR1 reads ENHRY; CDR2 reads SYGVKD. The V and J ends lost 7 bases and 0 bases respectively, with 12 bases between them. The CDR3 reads CAINHGQTNTGELFF. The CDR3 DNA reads TGTGCCATCAATCACGGGCAGACGAACACCGGGGAGCTGTTTTTT.

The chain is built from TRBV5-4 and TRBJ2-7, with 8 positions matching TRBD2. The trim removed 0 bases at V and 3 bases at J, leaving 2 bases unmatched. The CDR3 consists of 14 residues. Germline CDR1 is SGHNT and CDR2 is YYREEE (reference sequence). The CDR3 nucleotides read TGTGCCAGCAGCTTGGGGGGGACTAGCTACGAGCAGTACTTC. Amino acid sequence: CASSLGGTSYEQYF.

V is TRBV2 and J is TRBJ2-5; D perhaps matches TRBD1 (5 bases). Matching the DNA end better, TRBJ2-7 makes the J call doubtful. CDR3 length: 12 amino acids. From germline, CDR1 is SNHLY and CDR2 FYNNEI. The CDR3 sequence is CASSVQGYEQYF. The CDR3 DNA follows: TGTGCCAGCAGTGTCCAGGGATACGAGCAGTACTTC.

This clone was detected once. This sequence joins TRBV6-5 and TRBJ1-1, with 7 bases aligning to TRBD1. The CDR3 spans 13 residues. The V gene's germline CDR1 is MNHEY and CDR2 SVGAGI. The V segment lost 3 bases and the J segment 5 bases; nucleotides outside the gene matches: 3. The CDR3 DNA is TGTGCCAGCAGTTATTTCAGGGGGACTGAAGCTTTCTTT. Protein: CASSYFRGTEAFF.

The CDR3 region is CASSLDRAEQYF. CDR3 bases: TGTGCCAGCAGCCTGGACAGGGCTGAGCAGTACTTC. The J gene is TRBJ2-7, the V gene TRBV7-9, with 8 bases identical to TRBD1. Looked up from germline, CDR1 is SEHNR and CDR2 is FQNEAQ (reference sequence). Trimming removed 5 bases from V and 7 bases from J; junction bases left unmatched: 4. The CDR3 contains 12 residues.

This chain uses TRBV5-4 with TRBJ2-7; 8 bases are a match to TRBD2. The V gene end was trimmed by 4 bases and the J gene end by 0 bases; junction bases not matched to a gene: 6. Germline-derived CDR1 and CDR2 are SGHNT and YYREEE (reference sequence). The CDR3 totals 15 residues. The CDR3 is CASSRRGVYSYEQYF. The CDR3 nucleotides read TGTGCCAGCAGCCGGCGGGGGGTCTACTCCTACGAGCAGTACTTC.

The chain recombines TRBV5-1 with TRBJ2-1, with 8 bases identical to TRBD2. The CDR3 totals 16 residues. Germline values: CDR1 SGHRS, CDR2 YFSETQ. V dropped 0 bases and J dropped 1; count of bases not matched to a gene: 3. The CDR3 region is CASSLETSGSYNEQFF. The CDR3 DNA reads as TGCGCCAGCAGCTTGGAAACTAGCGGATCCTACAATGAGCAGTTCTTC.

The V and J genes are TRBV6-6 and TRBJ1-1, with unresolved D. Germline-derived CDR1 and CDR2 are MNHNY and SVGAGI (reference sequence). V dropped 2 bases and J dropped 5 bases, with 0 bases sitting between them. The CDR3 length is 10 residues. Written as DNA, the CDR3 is TGTGCCAGCAGTTACACTGAAGCTTTCTTT. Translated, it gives CASSYTEAFF.

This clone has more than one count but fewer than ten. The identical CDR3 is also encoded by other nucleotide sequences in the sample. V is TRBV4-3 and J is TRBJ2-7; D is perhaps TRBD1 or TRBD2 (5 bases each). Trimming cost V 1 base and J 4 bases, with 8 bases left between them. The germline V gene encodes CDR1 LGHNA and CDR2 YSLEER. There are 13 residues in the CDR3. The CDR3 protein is CASSQGGGYEQYF. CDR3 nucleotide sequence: TGCGCCAGCAGCCAAGGGGGCGGGTACGAGCAGTACTTC.

CDR3 coding DNA: TGTGCCAGCAGCTTGGGAGGTCGCTCCTACGAGCAGTACTTC. It is translated as CASSLGGRSYEQYF. V and J are TRBV13 and TRBJ2-7, with a possible D match to TRBD2 (6 bases). CDR3 length: 14 amino acids. Germline loops: CDR1 PRHDT, CDR2 FYEKMQ (reference sequence). Trimming pared 3 bases from V and 0 bases from J, leaving 9 bases between.

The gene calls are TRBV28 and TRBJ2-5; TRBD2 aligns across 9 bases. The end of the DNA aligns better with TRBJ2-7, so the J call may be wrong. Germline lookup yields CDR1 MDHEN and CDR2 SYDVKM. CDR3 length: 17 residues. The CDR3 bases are TGTGCCAGCAGTTTAGCAGTAGCGGGGGCTCCCACCTACGAGCAGTACTTC. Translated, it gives CASSLAVAGAPTYEQYF.

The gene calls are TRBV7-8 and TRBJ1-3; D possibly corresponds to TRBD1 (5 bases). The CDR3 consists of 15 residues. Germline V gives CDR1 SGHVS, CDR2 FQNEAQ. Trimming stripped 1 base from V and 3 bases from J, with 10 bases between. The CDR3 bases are TGTGCCAGCAGCTTAGAAGGGGCCATTGGAAACACCATATATTTT. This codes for CASSLEGAIGNTIYF.

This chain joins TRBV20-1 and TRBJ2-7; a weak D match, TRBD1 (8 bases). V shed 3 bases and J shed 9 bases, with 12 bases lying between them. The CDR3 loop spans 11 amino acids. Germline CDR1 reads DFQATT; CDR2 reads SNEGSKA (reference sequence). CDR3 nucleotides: TGCAGTGCTAGGGACAGGGAGGGGCAGTACTTC. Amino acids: CSARDREGQYF.

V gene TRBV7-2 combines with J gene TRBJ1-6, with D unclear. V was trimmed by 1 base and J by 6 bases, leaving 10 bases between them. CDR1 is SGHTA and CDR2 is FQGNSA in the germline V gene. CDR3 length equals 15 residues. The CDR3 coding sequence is TGTGCCAGCAGCTTAGAGGCCAAGGGTAATTCACCCCTCCACTTT. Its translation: CASSLEAKGNSPLHF.